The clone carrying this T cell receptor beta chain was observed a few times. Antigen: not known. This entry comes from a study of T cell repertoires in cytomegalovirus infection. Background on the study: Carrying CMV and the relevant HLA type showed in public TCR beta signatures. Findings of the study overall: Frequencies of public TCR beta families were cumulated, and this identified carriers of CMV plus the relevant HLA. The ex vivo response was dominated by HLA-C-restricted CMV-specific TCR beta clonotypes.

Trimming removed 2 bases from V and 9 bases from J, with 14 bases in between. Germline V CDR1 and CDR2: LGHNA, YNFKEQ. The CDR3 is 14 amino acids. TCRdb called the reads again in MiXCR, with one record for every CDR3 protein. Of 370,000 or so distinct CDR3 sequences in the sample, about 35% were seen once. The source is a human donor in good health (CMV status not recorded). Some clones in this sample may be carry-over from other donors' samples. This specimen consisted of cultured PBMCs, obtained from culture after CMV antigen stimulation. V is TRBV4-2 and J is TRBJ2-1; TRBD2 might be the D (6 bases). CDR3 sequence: CASSQTGRVSEQFF. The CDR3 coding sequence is TGTGCCAGCAGCCAAACCGGGAGAGTGAGTGAGCAGTTCTTC.